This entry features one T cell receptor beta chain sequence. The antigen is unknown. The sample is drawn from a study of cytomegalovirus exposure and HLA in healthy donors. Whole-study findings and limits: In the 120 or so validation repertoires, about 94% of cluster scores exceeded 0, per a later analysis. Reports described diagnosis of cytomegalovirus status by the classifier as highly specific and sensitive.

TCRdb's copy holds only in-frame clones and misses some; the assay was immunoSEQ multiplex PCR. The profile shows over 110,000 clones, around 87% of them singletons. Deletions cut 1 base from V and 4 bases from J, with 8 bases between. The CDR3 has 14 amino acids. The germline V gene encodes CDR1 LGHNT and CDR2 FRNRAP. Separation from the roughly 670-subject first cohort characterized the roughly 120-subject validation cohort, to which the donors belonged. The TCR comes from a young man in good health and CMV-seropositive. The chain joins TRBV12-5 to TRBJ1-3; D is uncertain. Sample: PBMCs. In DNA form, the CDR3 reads TGTGCTAGTGGTTTGGGTCCAGTCGGAAACACCATATATTTT. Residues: CASGLGPVGNTIYF.